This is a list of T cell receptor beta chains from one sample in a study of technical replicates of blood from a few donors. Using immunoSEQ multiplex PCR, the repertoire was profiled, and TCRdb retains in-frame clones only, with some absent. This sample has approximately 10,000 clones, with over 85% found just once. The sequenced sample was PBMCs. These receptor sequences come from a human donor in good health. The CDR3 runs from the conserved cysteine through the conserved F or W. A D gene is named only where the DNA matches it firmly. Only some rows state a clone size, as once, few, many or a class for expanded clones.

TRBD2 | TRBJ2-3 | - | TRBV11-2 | CASSFVGGSADTQYF | TGTGCCAGCAGCTTCGTTGGCGGGAGTGCAGATACGCAGTATTTT
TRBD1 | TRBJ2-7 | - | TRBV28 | CASSPQGEQYF | TGTGCCAGCAGTCCACAGGGGGAGCAGTACTTC
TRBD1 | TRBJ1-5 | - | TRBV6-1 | CASSEHAGGNNQPQHF | TGTGCCAGCAGTGAACACGCAGGGGGCAACAATCAGCCCCAGCATTTT
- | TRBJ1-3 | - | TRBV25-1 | CASREGGTIYF | TGTGCCAGCAGGGAGGGAGGCACCATATATTTT
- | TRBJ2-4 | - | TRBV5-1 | CASSFGGSQQNIQYF | TGCGCCAGCAGCTTTGGAGGGAGTCAGCAAAACATTCAGTACTTC
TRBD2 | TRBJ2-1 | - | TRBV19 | CASSILAGVSYNEQFF | TGTGCCAGTAGTATTCTGGCGGGAGTCTCGTACAATGAGCAGTTCTTC
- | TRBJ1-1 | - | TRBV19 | CASSPNPGLVKNTEAFF | TGTGCCAGTAGTCCCAACCCCGGACTGGTAAAGAACACTGAAGCTTTCTTT
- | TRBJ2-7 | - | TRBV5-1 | CASSFWTVSEQYF | TGCGCCAGCAGCTTCTGGACAGTGAGCGAGCAGTACTTC
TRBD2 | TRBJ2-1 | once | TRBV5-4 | CASSGGGGLAENEQFF | TGTGCCAGCAGCGGTGGGGGGGGACTAGCGGAGAATGAGCAGTTCTTC
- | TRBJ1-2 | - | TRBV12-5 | CASGLFLGEGRVNYGYTF | TGTGCTAGTGGTTTGTTCCTAGGCGAGGGGAGGGTTAACTATGGCTACACCTTC
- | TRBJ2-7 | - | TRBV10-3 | CAIRGQAVGDEQYF | TGTGCCATCAGGGGGCAGGCTGTCGGCGACGAGCAGTACTTC
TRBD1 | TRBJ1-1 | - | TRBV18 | CASSHGQGASEAFF | TGTGCCAGCTCACACGGACAGGGGGCCTCTGAAGCTTTCTTT
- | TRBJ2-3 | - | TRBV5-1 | CATRKEFTDTQYF | TGCGCCACCCGTAAGGAGTTCACAGATACGCAGTATTTT
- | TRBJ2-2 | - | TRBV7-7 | CASSLGQNTGELFF | TGTGCCAGCAGCTTGGGACAGAACACCGGGGAGCTGTTTTTT
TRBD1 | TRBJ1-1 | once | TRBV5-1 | CASSPGQGGTEAFF | TGCGCCAGCAGCCCGGGACAGGGAGGAACTGAAGCTTTCTTT
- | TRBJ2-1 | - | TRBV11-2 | CASSLEAAVPYNEQFF | TGTGCCAGCAGCTTAGAGGCCGCCGTACCGTACAATGAGCAGTTCTTC
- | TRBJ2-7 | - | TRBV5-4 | CASSPGAASYEQYF | TGTGCCAGCAGCCCCGGTGCGGCGTCCTACGAGCAGTACTTC
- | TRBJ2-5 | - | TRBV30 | CAWSGYTEGTQYF | TGTGCCTGGAGTGGATACACCGAGGGGACCCAGTACTTC
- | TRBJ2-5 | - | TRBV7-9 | CASSSAGETQYF | TGTGCCAGCAGCTCCGCGGGGGAGACCCAGTACTTC